This T cell receptor (beta chain) originates from a study of spatial heterogeneity in lung cancer (dated by TCRdb to 2018 to 2020). Background on the whole study: More beta-chain than alpha-chain transcripts were consistently detected, likely reflecting higher beta-chain transcript abundance. In the raw uncorrected reads, each unique combination of TCR and UMI appeared more than ten times on average. In non-small cell lung cancer, the study quantitatively compared TCR alpha and beta repertoires across several tumor regions, matched nontumor lung, and blood. Nonsynonymous mutation counts, determined by whole-exome sequencing of tumor tissue, were related to features of the TCR repertoire. Both alpha and beta chains were TCR-sequenced in 200 to 250 tumor regions, about 64 matched nontumor lung samples and roughly 54 PBMC samples obtained at surgery. What the work shows at the level of the full study, not this receptor alone: Ubiquitous expanded tumor TCRs were found in blood more often at tumor resection than at routine follow-up. Additional single-cell paired TCR alpha and beta sequencing was considered necessary to confirm, at a functional level, the hypothesis that regional TCRs recognize regional mutations.

Taken from the germline V gene (reference sequence), the CDR1 and CDR2 loops are MNHEY and SMNVEV. V and J are trimmed by 5 bases and 6 bases, and the gene matches miss 8 bases of the junction. The CDR3 goes from the cysteine to the phenylalanine over 15 residues. Just CDR3 DNA is preserved here, 45 bases in frame from base 1. Libraries were built with 5' RACE. The sequencer was a NextSeq 500. The TCR library protocol attached a unique molecular identifier to each TCR cDNA molecule to allow correction of PCR and sequencing errors. The authors' analysis ran thus. TCR identification, UMI-based error correction and CDR3 extraction were all carried out with Decombinator tools. TCRs above a frequency of 2 per 1,000, corresponding to the top 1% of the tumor frequency distribution, were defined as expanded. Renyi diversity was computed with the R vegan package after each repertoire had been subsampled 100 times to 5,000 TCRs. CDR3 similarity networks were constructed using string-kernel similarity of amino acid triplets, with links drawn between CDR3s whose pairwise similarity was above 0.82. The public reads were reprocessed in TCRdb via fastp at Q25 and MiXCR, keeping in-frame beta chains. Under each unique CDR3 protein, matching rows form one entry showing the most common genes and DNA. TCRdb's processing, not the authors' own work, is the source of the V and J calls. A total of about 45,000 distinct CDR3 sequences appear in this sample, around 7% of them only once. The ten largest clones add up to roughly 45% of the sample.

Details on this clonotype: It lacks a known antigen. A much more abundant neighbour one base away suggests this may be a read error.

The time point label, read with the paper, signifies: sample taken at primary tumor resection. Samples were obtained from approximately 76 patients with early-stage, untreated non-small cell lung cancer from the lung TRACERx cohort. Without any cell sorting, TCR sequencing was performed on whole RNA extracted either from tumor and nontumor lung tissue or from cryopreserved PBMC samples. A patient was chosen for TCR sequencing only when enough RNA was available from at least two tumor regions. The clonotype was recovered from a female donor with early-stage non-small cell lung cancer. Sample: PBMCs, taken at surgery. This sequence uses TRBV27 and TRBJ2-7, and 12 junctional nucleotides match TRBD1. The DNA reads TGTGCCAGCAGTCTTGGGACAGGGGGCTTCTGCGAGCAGTACTTC. Its amino acids are CASSLGTGGFCEQYF.